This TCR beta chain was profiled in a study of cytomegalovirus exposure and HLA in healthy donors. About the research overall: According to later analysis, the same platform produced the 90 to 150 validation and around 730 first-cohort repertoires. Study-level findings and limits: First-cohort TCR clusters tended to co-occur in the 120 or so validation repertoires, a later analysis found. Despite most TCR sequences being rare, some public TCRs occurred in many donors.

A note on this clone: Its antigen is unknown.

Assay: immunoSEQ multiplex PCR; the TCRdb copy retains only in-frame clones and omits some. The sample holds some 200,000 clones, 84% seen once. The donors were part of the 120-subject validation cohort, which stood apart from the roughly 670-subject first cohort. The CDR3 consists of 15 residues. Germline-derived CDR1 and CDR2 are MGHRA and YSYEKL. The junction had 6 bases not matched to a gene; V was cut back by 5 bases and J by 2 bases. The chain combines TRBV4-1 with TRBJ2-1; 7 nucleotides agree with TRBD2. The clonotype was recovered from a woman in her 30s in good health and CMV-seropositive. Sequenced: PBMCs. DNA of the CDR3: TGCGCCAGCAGCTCTACCGGGACTACCTACAATGAGCAGTTCTTC. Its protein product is CASSSTGTTYNEQFF.